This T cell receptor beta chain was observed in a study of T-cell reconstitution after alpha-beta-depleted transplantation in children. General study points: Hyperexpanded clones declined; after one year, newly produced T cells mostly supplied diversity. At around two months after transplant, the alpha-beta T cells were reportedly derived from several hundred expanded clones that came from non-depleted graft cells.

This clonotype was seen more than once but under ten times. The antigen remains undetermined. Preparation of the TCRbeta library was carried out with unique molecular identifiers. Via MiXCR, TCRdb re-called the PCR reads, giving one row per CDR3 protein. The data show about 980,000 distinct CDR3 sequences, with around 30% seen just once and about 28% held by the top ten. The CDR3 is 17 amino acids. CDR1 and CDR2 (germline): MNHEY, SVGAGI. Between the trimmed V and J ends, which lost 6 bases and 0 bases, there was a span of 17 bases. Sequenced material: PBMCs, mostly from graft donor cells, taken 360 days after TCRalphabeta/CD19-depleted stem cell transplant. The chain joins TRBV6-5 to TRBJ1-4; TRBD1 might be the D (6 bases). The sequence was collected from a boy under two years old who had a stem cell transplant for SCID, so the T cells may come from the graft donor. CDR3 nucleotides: TGTGCCAGCAGCCCCTCGACAGGTCGGGCAACTAATGAAAAACTGTTTTTT. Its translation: CASSPSTGRATNEKLFF.